These 21 T cell receptor beta chains share one sample of origin, sequenced in a study of Graves' ophthalmopathy and Graves' hyperthyroidism. Amplifying from RNA transcripts, the study obtained TCR beta CDR3 regions. After a first-round RT-PCR with HTBI primers, a second-round multiplex PCR was run. TCRdb analysed the multiplex PCR reads with MiXCR anew, one entry per CDR3 protein. The data show more than 550,000 distinct CDR3 sequences, 35% to 50% seen once. Sample: peripheral blood. These receptors all stem from an adult man with Graves' ophthalmopathy.

This chain connects TRBV19 to TRBJ2-2; D not certain. The CDR3 consists of 15 residues. CDR1 is LNHDA and CDR2 is SQIVND in the germline V gene (reference sequence). V was shortened by 5 bases and J by 2 bases, with 12 bases between the two germline ends. The CDR3 DNA reads TGTGCCAGTAGTCCCCGGCGGTATAACACCGGGGAGCTGTTTTTT. Its translation is CASSPRRYNTGELFF. Full variable domain (remainder filled in from reference TRBV19 and TRBJ2-2): DGGITQSPKYLFRKEGQNVTLSCEQNLNHDAMYWYRQDPGQGLRLIYYSQIVNDFQKGDIAEGYSVSREKKESFPLTVTSAQKNPTAFYLCASSPRRYNTGELFFGEGSRLTVL.

The chain is built from TRBV3-1 and TRBJ1-1, with D possibly being TRBD1 (5 bases). CDR1 and CDR2 (germline): LGHDT, YNNKEL (reference sequence). V was pared by 1 base and J by 3 bases, with 12 bases between. The CDR3 contains 15 residues. In DNA, the CDR3 is TGTGCCAGCAGCCAAGTCGGTATACAGGACACTGAAGCTTTCTTT. It encodes CASSQVGIQDTEAFF.

The rearrangement joins TRBV7-9 to TRBJ2-2; 10 bases agree with TRBD1. V was clipped by 3 bases and J by 3 bases; unmatched bases: 7. This CDR3 is 17 amino acids long. Germline CDR1 SEHNR, CDR2 FQNEAQ (reference sequence). The CDR3 protein is CASSFRQGAPDTGELFF. The CDR3, as DNA: TGTGCCAGCAGCTTCAGACAGGGGGCGCCGGACACCGGGGAGCTGTTTTTT.

This clonotype was recorded many times. V and J are TRBV11-2 and TRBJ2-7; possible D gene TRBD2, 7 bases. The V gene's germline CDR1 is SGHAT and CDR2 FQNNGV. Trimming pared 1 base from V and 6 bases from J, leaving 16 bases between. The CDR3 runs to 15 residues. The chain's CDR3 is CASSLVLRGRGEQYF. CDR3 sequence (DNA): TGTGCCAGCAGCTTAGTCCTGCGGGGGCGCGGCGAGCAGTACTTC.

This clonotype appeared a few times. The rearrangement joins TRBV9 to TRBJ1-1; D call uncertain. The CDR3 spans 16 residues. CDR1 is SGDLS and CDR2 is YYNGEE in the germline V gene. The ends were cut back, 3 bases at V and 2 bases at J, with 17 bases in the middle. This chain's CDR3 is CASSAHPQWANTEAFF. The DNA for the CDR3 is TGTGCCAGCAGCGCCCATCCTCAGTGGGCAAACACTGAAGCTTTCTTT.

This clonotype was found a few times. V gene TRBV4-1 combines with J gene TRBJ1-5; D not resolved. From germline, CDR1 is MGHRA and CDR2 YSYEKL. CDR3 size: 16 residues. V was pared by 1 base and J by 6 bases, with 16 bases between. The CDR3 loop reads CASSQVDGRWGQPQHF. For the CDR3, the DNA is TGCGCCAGCAGCCAAGTCGATGGGCGGTGGGGTCAGCCCCAGCATTTT.

The J gene is TRBJ2-1, the V gene TRBV24-1, with 9 positions matching TRBD1. With the DNA end fitting TRBJ2-7 better, the J assignment may be wrong. CDR1 is KGHDR and CDR2 is SFDVKD in the germline V gene. This CDR3 is 15 amino acids long. CDR3 DNA: TGTGCCACCGGCCGATCGACAGGGGGTTATCATGAGCAGTACTTC. Translating it yields CATGRSTGGYHEQYF.

The chain is built from TRBV2 and TRBJ2-5; 7 bases map to TRBD2. Unmatched junction bases numbered 15, after V lost 6 bases and J lost 5 bases. The CDR3 has 16 residues. Germline lookup yields CDR1 SNHLY and CDR2 FYNNEI. CDR3: CASSPLGRALLETQYF. DNA for the CDR3: TGTGCCAGCAGCCCCCTTGGGAGGGCGCTCCTTGAGACCCAGTACTTC.

The J gene is TRBJ2-5, the V gene TRBV7-9; 7 positions match TRBD1. The germline CDR1 and CDR2 sequences are SEHNR and FQNEAQ (reference sequence). J lost 1 base, V lost 5 bases, and 16 bases had no gene match. The CDR3 is 18 residues long. CDR3 loop: CASSQDDPRGFIQETQYF. The CDR3, as DNA: TGTGCCAGCAGCCAAGATGATCCCAGGGGGTTTATCCAAGAGACCCAGTACTTC.

This clonotype appeared a single time. The J gene is TRBJ2-6, the V gene TRBV29-1; a weak D match, TRBD1 (5 bases). The CDR3 spans 14 residues. V gave up 7 bases and J gave up 2 bases, with 12 bases separating them. Germline V gene data show CDR1 as SQVTM and CDR2 as ANQGSEA. CDR3 nucleotide sequence: TGCAGCGCTAAAGGGGAAGCTGGGGCCAACGTCCTGACTTTC. This encodes CSAKGEAGANVLTF.

The chain is built from TRBV7-9 and TRBJ2-5, with D maybe TRBD2 (7 bases). Germline CDR1 is SEHNR and CDR2 is FQNEAQ (reference sequence). This CDR3 spans 13 amino acids. Trimming left V 3 bases short and J 13 bases short, with 18 bases between. CDR3 in DNA: TGTGCCAGCAGCTTTGGCGGGGGCCATAGGCGGTACTTC. Amino acid sequence: CASSFGGGHRRYF.

As for this clonotype: One end of the junction fails to match germline, which may point to a read error. The chain carries TRBV19 and TRBJ1-1, with D uncertain. CDR3 length: 15 amino acids. Germline CDR1 LNHDA, CDR2 SQIVND (reference sequence). For the CDR3, the DNA is TGTGCCAGTAGACCCAGGACGGGCTCGAACACTGAAGCTTCCTTT. Translation gives CASRPRTGSNTEASF.

On this clonotype: The CDR3 carries no conserved terminal phenylalanine or tryptophan, so it likely arises from a read error. This chain uses TRBV25-1 with TRBJ2-7; D could derive from TRBD1 or TRBD2 (6 bases each). V was cut by 8 bases and J by 3 bases, with 17 bases left in between. The CDR3 runs to 14 residues. Germline CDR1 MGHDK, CDR2 SYGVNS. The chain's CDR3 is CASVGGGIYYEQYL. The CDR3 coding sequence is TGTGCCAGCGTTGGAGGGGGGATCTACTACGAGCAGTACCTC.

This clonotype has a handful of counts. The rearrangement uses TRBV20-1 and TRBJ1-6; D is ambiguous. Germline assignment: CDR1 DFQATT and CDR2 SNEGSKA (reference sequence). With 3 bases removed from V and 7 bases from J, the gap between germline ends came to 7 bases. CDR3 length equals 12 residues. The CDR3 bases are TGCAGTGCTAGGGCCAGGAATTCACCCCTCCACTTT. This translates into CSARARNSPLHF.

Comment on this clonotype: One end of the junction fails to match germline, which may point to a read error. This chain connects TRBV2 to TRBJ1-4, with D perhaps TRBD1 (5 bases). CDR3 length: 12 amino acids. Germline V lookup: CDR1 SNHLY, CDR2 FYNNEI. CDR3 sequence reads: CASCVQGEKLFF. The CDR3 region has the DNA TGTGCCAGCTGTGTTCAGGGAGAAAAACTATTTTTT.

The gene calls are TRBV7-3 and TRBJ1-5, with D perhaps TRBD1 (6 bases). Trimming stripped 5 bases from V and 6 bases from J, with 23 bases between. The germline V gene encodes CDR1 SGHTA and CDR2 FQGTGA. The length of the CDR3 is 17 residues. CDR3 in DNA: TGTGCCAGCAGCATAAACCCCGGGACCGGAGGGGGTCAGCCCCAGCATTTT. It specifies CASSINPGTGGGQPQHF.

The chain is built from TRBV2 and TRBJ1-1, with a possible D match to TRBD1 (5 bases). Per germline, CDR1 SNHLY and CDR2 FYNNEI. The CDR3 length is 16 residues. The ends were cut back, 5 bases at V and 4 bases at J, with 20 bases in the middle. The CDR3, as DNA: TGTGCCAGCAGTCTCCCTTTGGGCCGGGGGGGCACTGAAGCTTTCTTT. This encodes CASSLPLGRGGTEAFF. Looking up the rest from reference TRBV2 and TRBJ1-1 gives the full variable domain: EPEVTQTPSHQVTQMGQEVILRCVPISNHLYFYWYRQILGQKVEFLVSFYNNEISEKSEIFDDQFSVERPDGSNFTLKIRSTKLEDSAMYFCASSLPLGRGGTEAFFGQGTRLTVV.

This clonotype was observed many times. One end of the junction is discordant with germline, which a read error may explain. V usage is TRBV7-3 and J usage is TRBJ1-6; D is unresolved. The CDR3 loop spans 13 amino acids. Looked up from germline, CDR1 is SGHTA and CDR2 is FQGTGA. The CDR3 protein is CASSLTELSPLHF. CDR3 DNA: TGTGCCAGCAGCCTAACAGAGCTTTCACCCCTCCACTTT.

CDR3 sequence reads: CASSYSALLSYEQYF. DNA for the CDR3: TGTGCCAGCAGTTACTCGGCACTCTTATCCTACGAGCAGTACTTC. The rearrangement links TRBV6-6 to TRBJ2-7; no clear D. Trimming removed 0 bases at V and 1 base at J, with 10 bases between. Germline V gives CDR1 MNHNY, CDR2 SVGAGI (reference sequence). The CDR3 is 15 residues long.

This clonotype appeared many times. V usage is TRBV7-9 and J usage is TRBJ1-4, with TRBD1 matching 10 bases. J lost 13 bases, V lost 5 bases, and 10 bases had no gene match. The length of the CDR3 is 14 residues. CDR1 is SEHNR, CDR2 FQNEAQ, per germline (reference sequence). The DNA of the CDR3 is TGTGCCAGCAGCCCCCCGGGACAGGGGAAGTTACTGTTTTTT. Protein product: CASSPPGQGKLLFF.

This clonotype was seen repeatedly, ten times or more. This chain links TRBV10-3 with TRBJ2-5; TRBD2 agrees at 7 bases. Germline CDR1 is ENHRY and CDR2 is SYGVKD. The CDR3 is made up of 14 amino acids. V gave up 10 bases and J gave up 3 bases; unmatched junction bases: 11. The CDR3 protein is CATTRRGLKETQYF. DNA of the CDR3: TGTGCCACCACCAGGCGGGGACTAAAAGAGACCCAGTACTTC.